This TCR beta chain was captured in a study of identifying expanded T cells in peripheral blood. Points from the study as a whole: Technical replicates showed roughly 1.2 changed clones; around 2 weeks 15 to 20; four weeks 19. Variance in clone template counts between approximately two-week samples significantly increased with total template count across all healthy donors.

The V segment lost 3 bases and the J segment 1 base; nucleotides outside the gene matches: 4. The CDR3 has 15 residues. The germline gives CDR1 SGHRS, CDR2 YFSETQ. Collection occurred without any documented infections or immune events in donors. A word on this clone: The antigen is unknown.

Sequencing was performed with immunoSEQ multiplex PCR; in TCRdb, only in-frame clones are kept and a portion is missing. Of about 110,000 clones in the sample, 88% are singletons; the top ten hold approximately 8%. Sequenced input: blood. This sequence joins TRBV5-1 and TRBJ2-3, with 8 bases lining up with TRBD1. This receptor was taken from a person between 18 and 75 years old in good health. The CDR3 DNA follows: TGCGCCAGCAGCTCCAGGGGACAGGGCACAGATACGCAGTATTTT. Its protein is CASSSRGQGTDTQYF.